This TCR beta chain appears in the sequencing data of a study of CD8 T cells in Susac syndrome. V lost 6 bases and J lost 2; bases outside the gene matches: 6. This CDR3 spans 15 amino acids. Germline lookup yields CDR1 MDHEN and CDR2 SYDVKM. Sequencing of TCR beta, carried out with a high-throughput approach, was applied to CD8+ and CD4+ T cells from the blood. RNA was extracted with the RNeasy kit, and a quantity of 0.5 to 1 ug was reverse transcribed using random hexamers. TCRdb independently ran MiXCR on the immunoSEQ multiplex PCR reads; one entry per CDR3 protein. The table shows about 190,000 distinct CDR3 sequences, with 85% to 95% occurring only once.

Sequencing was done on a sample of CD8+ T cells from PBMCs. This receptor was taken from a human donor with Susac syndrome. This chain uses TRBV28 with TRBJ2-3; TRBD2 aligns across 9 bases. As DNA, the CDR3 is TGTGCCAGCAGCAGACTAGCGGAGATCACAGATACGCAGTATTTT. Amino acids: CASSRLAEITDTQYF.